The rows below give T cell receptor beta chains drawn from one sample of a study of T-cell reconstitution after alpha-beta-depleted transplantation in children. TCRdb passed the PCR reads through MiXCR, listing each CDR3 protein once. The data show about 90,000 distinct CDR3 sequences, with roughly a sixth seen just once and 15% to 20% held by the top ten. The sample consisted of PBMCs, mostly from graft donor cells, taken 180 days after TCRalphabeta/CD19-depleted stem cell transplant. These receptors were collected from a male patient under 10 years old who had a stem cell transplant for acute lymphoblastic leukemia, so the T cells may come from the graft donor. Both conserved end residues are part of each CDR3. Each record gives: V gene, clone size, J gene, D gene, CDR3 DNA, CDR3 protein. The D gene is left open where the match is weak. Clone size is shown for a subset of rows, as once, few, many or a class of expanded clone.

>TRBV7-2|.|TRBJ1-5|.
TGTGCCAGCAGCGAAAGGGTAGGGGGAGGGCCCCAGCATTTT
CASSERVGGGPQHF
>TRBV7-8|.|TRBJ2-1|.
TGTGCCAGCAGCTTAAACGCGGGCCGCAGTGAGCAGTTCTTC
CASSLNAGRSEQFF
>TRBV5-6|few|TRBJ2-5|.
TGTGCCAGCGCGGATCGGGAGACCCAGTACTTC
CASADRETQYF
>TRBV20-1|.|TRBJ2-1|TRBD2
TGCAGTGCTAACCTACTAGCGGGGGGGCTCAATGAGCAGTTCTTC
CSANLLAGGLNEQFF
>TRBV5-1|.|TRBJ2-3|TRBD1
TGCGCCAGCAGCCGTACAGGGGCACATCTGGGCGGTACGCAGTATTTT
CASSRTGAHLGGTQYF
>TRBV7-6|few|TRBJ2-3|.
TGTGCCAGCAGCTCGGAATTCAGCACAGATACGCAGTATTTT
CASSSEFSTDTQYF
>TRBV12-3/TRBV12-4|few|TRBJ2-5|TRBD1
TGTGCCAGCAGTATCATCAGGGGGCTGGGGGAGACCCAGTACTTC
CASSIIRGLGETQYF
>TRBV29-1|.|TRBJ2-1|TRBD2
TGCAGCGTCCCTTACTACGCGGGGGGGCCAATAGAGCAGTTCTTC
CSVPYYAGGPIEQFF
>TRBV4-2|few|TRBJ2-3|.
TGTGCCAGCAGCCAAGATGGCGCAGGGTCAGATACGCAGTATTTT
CASSQDGAGSDTQYF
>TRBV11-2|.|TRBJ2-3|TRBD1
TGTGCCAGCAGCTTTGAGGGGGCTAGCACAGATACGCAGTATTTT
CASSFEGASTDTQYF
>TRBV7-2|few|TRBJ2-2|.
TGTGCCAGCAGCGGAACAGCGAACACCGGGGAGCTGTTTTTT
CASSGTANTGELFF
>TRBV7-2|few|TRBJ2-1|.
TGTGCCAGCAGCCTGAACTGGGACGGTAGCTCCTACAATGAGCAGTTCTTC
CASSLNWDGSSYNEQFF
>TRBV24-1|.|TRBJ2-7|TRBD1
TGTGCCACCAGTGATTGGGACAGGGCTGTCGGGGAGCAGTACTTC
CATSDWDRAVGEQYF
>TRBV7-6|.|TRBJ1-3|.
TGTGCCAGCAGCTTAGCGGGAAAGGGGAGCTCTGGAAACACCATATATTTT
CASSLAGKGSSGNTIYF
>TRBV7-9|few|TRBJ2-3|.
TGTGCCAGCAGCCCCATCAATTCCCCCACAGATACGCAGTATTTT
CASSPINSPTDTQYF